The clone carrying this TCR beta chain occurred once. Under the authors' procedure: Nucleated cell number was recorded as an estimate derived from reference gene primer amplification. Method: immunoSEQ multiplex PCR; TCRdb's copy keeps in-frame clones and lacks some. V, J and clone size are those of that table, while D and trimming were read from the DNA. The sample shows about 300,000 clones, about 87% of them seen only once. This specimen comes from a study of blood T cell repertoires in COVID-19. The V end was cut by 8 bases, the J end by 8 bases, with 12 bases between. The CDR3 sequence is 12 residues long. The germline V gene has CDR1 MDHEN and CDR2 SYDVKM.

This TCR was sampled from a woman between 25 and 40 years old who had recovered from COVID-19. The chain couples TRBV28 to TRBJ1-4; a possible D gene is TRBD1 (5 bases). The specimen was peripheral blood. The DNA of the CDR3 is TGTGCCAGCTTGGGGCACACCGAAAAACTGTTTTTT. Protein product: CASLGHTEKLFF.